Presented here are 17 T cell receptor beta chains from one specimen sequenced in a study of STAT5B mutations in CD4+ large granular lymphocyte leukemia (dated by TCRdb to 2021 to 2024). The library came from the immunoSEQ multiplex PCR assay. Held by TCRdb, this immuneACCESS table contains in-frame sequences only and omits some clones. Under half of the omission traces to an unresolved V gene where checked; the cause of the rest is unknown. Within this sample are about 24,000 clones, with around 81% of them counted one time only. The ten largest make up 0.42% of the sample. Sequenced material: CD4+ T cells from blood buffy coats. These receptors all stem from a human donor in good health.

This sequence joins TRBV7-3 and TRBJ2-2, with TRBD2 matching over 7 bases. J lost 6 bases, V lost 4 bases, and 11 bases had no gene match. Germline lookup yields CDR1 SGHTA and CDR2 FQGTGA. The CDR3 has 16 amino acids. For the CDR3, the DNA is TGTGCCAGCAGCTCACGGCCTGCAGCGGGGCCCGGGGAGCTGTTTTTT. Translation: CASSSRPAAGPGELFF.

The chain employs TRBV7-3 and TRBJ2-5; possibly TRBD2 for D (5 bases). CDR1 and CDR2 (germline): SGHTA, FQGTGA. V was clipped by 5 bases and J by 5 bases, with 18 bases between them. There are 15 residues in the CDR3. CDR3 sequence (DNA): TGTGCCAGCAGCAAAACCCGTACACCGGGGGAGACCCAGTACTTC. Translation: CASSKTRTPGETQYF.

The CDR3 region has the DNA TGTGCCAGCAGTGAAATTCGGGCTGAAGCTTTCTTT. It translates to CASSEIRAEAFF. J is TRBJ1-1 and V is TRBV6-1; D is ambiguous. Germline assignment: CDR1 MNHNS and CDR2 SASEGT. This CDR3 has 12 residues. V was pared by 2 bases and J by 6 bases, with 7 bases between.

CDR3 bases: TGTGCCAGCAGCTTAGGCGGGAACGCAGGTGGCTACACCTTC. As protein: CASSLGGNAGGYTF. This sequence joins TRBV7-6 and TRBJ1-2; D call uncertain. CDR3 length equals 14 residues. Germline-derived CDR1 and CDR2 are SGHVS and FNYEAQ. Deletions cut 1 base from V and 7 bases from J, with 13 bases between.

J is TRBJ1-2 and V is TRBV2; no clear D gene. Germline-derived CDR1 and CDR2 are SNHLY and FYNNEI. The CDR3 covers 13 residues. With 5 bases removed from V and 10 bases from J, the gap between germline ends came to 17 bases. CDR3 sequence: CASSLDPKGAYTF. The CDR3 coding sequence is TGTGCCAGCAGTCTAGACCCAAAAGGCGCCTACACCTTC.

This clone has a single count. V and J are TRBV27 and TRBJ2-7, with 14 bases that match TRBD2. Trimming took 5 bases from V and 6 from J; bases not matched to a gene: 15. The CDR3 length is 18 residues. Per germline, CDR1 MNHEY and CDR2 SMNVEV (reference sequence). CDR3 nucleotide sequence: TGTGCCAGCAGTCCCGGACTAGCGGGGGGTACACTCAGGCTCGAGCAGTACTTC. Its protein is CASSPGLAGGTLRLEQYF.

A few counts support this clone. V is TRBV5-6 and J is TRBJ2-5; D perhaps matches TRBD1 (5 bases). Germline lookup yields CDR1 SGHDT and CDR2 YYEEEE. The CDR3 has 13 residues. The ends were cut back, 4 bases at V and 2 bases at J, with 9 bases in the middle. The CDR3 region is CASSMGLQETQYF. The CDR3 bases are TGTGCCAGCAGCATGGGGCTACAAGAGACCCAGTACTTC.

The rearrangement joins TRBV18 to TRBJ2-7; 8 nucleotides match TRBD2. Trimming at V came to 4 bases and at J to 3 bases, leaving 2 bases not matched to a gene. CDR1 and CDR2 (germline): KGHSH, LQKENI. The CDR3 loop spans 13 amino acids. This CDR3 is CASSRTSSYEQYF. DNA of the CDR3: TGTGCCAGCTCACGGACTAGCAGCTACGAGCAGTACTTC.

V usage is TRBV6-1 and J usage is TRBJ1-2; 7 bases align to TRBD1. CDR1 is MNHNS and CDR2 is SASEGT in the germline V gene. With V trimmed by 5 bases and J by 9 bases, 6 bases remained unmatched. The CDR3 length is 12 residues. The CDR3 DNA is TGTGCCAGCAGTCGACAGGGTATCAGCTACACCTTC. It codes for CASSRQGISYTF.

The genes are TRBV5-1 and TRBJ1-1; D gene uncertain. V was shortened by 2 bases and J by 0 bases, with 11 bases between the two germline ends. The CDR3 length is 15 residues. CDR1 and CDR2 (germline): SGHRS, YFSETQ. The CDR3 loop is CASSLYGGMNTEAFF. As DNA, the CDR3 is TGCGCCAGCAGCTTATACGGAGGAATGAACACTGAAGCTTTCTTT. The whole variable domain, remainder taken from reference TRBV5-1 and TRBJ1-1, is KAGVTQTPRYLIKTRGQQVTLSCSPISGHRSVSWYQQTPGQGLQFLFEYFSETQRNKGNFPGRFSGRQFSNSRSEMNVSTLELGDSALYLCASSLYGGMNTEAFFGQGTRLTVV.

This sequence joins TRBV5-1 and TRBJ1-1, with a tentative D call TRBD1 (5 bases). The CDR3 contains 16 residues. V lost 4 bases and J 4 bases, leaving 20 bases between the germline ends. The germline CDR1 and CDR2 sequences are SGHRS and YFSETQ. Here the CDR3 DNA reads TGCGCCAGCAGCGGGGGGTCTGAGGCTTTGGGCACTGAAGCTTTCTTT. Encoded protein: CASSGGSEALGTEAFF.

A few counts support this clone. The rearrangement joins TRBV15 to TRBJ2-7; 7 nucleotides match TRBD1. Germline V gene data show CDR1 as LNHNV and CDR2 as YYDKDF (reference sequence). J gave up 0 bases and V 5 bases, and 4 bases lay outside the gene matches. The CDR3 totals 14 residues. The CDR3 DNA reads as TGTGCCACCAGCGCGGACAGGAGCTCCTACGAGCAGTACTTC. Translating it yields CATSADRSSYEQYF.

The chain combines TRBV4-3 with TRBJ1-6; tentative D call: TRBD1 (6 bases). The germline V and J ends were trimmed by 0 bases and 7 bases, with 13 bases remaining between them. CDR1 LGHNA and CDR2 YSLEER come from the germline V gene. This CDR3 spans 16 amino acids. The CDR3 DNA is TGCGCCAGCAGCCAAGACCGGGCAGGGGTGAATTCACCCCTCCACTTT. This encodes CASSQDRAGVNSPLHF.

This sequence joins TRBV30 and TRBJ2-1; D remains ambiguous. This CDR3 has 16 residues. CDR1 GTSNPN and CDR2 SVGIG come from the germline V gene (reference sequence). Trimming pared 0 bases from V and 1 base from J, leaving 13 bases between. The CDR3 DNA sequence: TGTGCCTGGAGTGTACTGGCCTCGCGGTCCTACAATGAGCAGTTCTTC. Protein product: CAWSVLASRSYNEQFF.

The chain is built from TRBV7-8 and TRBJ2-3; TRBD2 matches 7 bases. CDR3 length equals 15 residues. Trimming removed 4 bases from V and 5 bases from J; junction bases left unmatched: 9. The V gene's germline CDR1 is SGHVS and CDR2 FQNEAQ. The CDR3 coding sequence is TGTGCCAGCAGCTCCGCCAGCGGGACTGTAGATACGCAGTATTTT. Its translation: CASSSASGTVDTQYF.

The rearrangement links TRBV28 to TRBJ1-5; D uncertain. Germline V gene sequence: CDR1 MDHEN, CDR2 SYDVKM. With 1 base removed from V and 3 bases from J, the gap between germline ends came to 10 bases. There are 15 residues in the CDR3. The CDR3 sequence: CASSLSGSFNQPQHF. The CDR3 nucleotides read TGTGCCAGCAGTTTATCCGGGTCTTTCAATCAGCCCCAGCATTTT.

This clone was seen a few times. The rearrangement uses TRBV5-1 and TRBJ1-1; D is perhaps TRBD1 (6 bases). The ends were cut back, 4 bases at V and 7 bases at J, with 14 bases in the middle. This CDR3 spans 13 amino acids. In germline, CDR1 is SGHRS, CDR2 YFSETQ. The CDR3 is CASSIQGGSEAFF. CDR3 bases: TGCGCCAGCAGCATACAGGGAGGGAGTGAAGCTTTCTTT. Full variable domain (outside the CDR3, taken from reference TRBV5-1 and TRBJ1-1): KAGVTQTPRYLIKTRGQQVTLSCSPISGHRSVSWYQQTPGQGLQFLFEYFSETQRNKGNFPGRFSGRQFSNSRSEMNVSTLELGDSALYLCASSIQGGSEAFFGQGTRLTVV.